This TCR beta chain was captured by sequencing in a study of T cells in Graves' hyperthyroidism and ophthalmopathy. Study-wide context: Blood from the periphery was taken at initial diagnosis, before any treatment.

Researchers took RNA transcripts and amplified the TCR beta CDR3 regions from them. First-round RT-PCR of the TCR CDR3 relied on the HTBI primer set. TCRdb independently ran MiXCR on the multiplex PCR reads; one entry per CDR3 protein. This table holds 600,000 to 800,000 distinct CDR3 sequences, about 35% found once. Germline CDR1 and CDR2: ENHRY and SYGVKD. This CDR3 region has 16 residues. The study's findings and limits: Ophthalmopathy was distinguished from stable hyperthyroidism by 13 V-J signatures.

PBMCs came from about 10 ml fresh peripheral blood. In this sample, this clonotype turned up many times. The antigen remains undetermined. The germline gene is not matched at one end of the junction; a read error may be the cause. The chain links TRBV10-3 to TRBJ1-6, with 9 positions matching TRBD1. Sequenced sample: blood. This TCR derives from a woman in her 40s with Graves' hyperthyroidism. The CDR3 DNA follows: TGTGCCAGCAGTGCGGGGACAGGGCTTCGTAATTCACCCCTCCACTTT. This sequence encodes CASSAGTGLRNSPLHF.